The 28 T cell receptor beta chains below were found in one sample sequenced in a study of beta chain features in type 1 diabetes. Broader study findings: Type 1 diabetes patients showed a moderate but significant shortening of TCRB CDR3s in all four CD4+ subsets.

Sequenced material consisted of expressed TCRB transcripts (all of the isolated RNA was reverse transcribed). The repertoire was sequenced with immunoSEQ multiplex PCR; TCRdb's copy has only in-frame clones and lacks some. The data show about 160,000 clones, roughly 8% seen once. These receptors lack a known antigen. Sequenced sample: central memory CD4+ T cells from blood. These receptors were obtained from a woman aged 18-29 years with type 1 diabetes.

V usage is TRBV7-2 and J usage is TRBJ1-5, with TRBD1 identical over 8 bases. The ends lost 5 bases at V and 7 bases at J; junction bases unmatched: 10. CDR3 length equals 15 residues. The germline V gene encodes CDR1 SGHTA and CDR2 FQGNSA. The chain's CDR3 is CASSPRTGSQQPQHF. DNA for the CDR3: TGTGCCAGCAGCCCGAGGACAGGGAGTCAGCAGCCCCAGCATTTT.

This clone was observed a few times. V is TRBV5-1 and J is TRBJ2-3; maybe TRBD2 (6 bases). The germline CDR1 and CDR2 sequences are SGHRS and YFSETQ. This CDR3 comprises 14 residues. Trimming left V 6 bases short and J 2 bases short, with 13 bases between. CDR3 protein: CASTTGGFTDTQYF. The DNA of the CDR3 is TGCGCCAGCACCACTGGGGGGTTCACAGATACGCAGTATTTT.

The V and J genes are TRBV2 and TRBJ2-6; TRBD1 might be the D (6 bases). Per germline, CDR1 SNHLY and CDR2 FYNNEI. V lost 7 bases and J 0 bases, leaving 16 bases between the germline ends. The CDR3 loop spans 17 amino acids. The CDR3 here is CASTPGQFASGANVLTF. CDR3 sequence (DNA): TGTGCCAGCACCCCCGGACAGTTTGCCTCTGGGGCCAACGTCCTGACTTTC.

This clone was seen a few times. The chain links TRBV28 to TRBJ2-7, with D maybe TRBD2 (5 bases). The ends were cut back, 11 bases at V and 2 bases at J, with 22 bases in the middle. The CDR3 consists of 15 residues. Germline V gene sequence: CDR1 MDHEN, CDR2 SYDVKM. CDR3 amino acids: CASKSPTRRTYEQYF. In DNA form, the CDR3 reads TGTGCCTCTAAAAGTCCCACTAGGAGGACCTACGAGCAGTACTTC.

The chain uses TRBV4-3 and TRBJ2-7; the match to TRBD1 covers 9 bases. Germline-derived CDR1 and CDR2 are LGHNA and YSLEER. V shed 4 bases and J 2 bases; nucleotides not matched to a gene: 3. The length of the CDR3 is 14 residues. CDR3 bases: TGCGCCAGCAGCCTCGGACAGGGGACCTACGAGCAGTACTTC. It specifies CASSLGQGTYEQYF.

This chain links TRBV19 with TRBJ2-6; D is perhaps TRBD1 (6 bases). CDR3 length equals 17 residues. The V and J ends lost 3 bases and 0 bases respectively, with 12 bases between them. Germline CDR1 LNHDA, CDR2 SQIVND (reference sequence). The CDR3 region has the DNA TGTGCCAGTAGTATCTTCACAGGGAGCTCTGGGGCCAACGTCCTGACTTTC. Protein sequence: CASSIFTGSSGANVLTF.

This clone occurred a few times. The DNA of the CDR3 is TGTGCCAGCAGCTTACAACATCGGGGGGGCGAGCAGTACTTC. This encodes CASSLQHRGGEQYF. The rearrangement links TRBV7-3 to TRBJ2-7, with TRBD2 matching 8 bases. Germline V gene data show CDR1 as SGHTA and CDR2 as FQGTGA. The CDR3 has 14 residues. Trimming cost V 2 bases and J 6 bases; bases outside gene matches: 6.

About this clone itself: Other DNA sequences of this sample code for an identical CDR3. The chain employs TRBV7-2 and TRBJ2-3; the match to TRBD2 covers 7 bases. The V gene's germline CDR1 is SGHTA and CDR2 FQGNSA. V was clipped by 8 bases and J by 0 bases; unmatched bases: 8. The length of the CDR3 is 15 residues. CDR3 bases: TGTGCCAGCTCCCGGGACTACCTGAGCACAGATACGCAGTATTTT. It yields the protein CASSRDYLSTDTQYF.

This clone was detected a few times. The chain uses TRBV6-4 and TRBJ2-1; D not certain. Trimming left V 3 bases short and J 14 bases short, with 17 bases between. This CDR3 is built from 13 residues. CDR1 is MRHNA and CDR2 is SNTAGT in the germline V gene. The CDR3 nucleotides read TGTGCCAGCAGTGATCTCCCGGCCCGGCGGAAGTTCTTC. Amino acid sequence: CASSDLPARRKFF.

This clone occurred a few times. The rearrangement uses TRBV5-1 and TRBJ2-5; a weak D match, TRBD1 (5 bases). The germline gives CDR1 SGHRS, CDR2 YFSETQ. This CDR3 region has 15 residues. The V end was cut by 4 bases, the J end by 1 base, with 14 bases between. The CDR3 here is CASSPFRAAQETQYF. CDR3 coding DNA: TGCGCCAGCAGCCCCTTCAGGGCGGCCCAAGAGACCCAGTACTTC.

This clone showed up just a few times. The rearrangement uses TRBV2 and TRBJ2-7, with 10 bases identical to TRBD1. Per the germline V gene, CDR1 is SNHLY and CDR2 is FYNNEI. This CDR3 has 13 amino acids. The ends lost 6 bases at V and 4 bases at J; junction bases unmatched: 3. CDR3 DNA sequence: TGTGCCAGCAGGGGACAGGGGCCGTACGAGCAGTACTTC. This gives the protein CASRGQGPYEQYF. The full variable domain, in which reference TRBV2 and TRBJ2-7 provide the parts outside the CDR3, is EPEVTQTPSHQVTQMGQEVILRCVPISNHLYFYWYRQILGQKVEFLVSFYNNEISEKSEIFDDQFSVERPDGSNFTLKIRSTKLEDSAMYFCASRGQGPYEQYFGPGTRLTVT.

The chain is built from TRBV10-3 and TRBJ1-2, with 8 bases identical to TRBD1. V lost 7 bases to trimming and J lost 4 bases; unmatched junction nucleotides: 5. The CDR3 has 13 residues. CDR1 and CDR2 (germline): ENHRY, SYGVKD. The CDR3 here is CAIKDRDSYGYTF. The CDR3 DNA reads TGTGCCATCAAGGACAGGGACAGCTATGGCTACACCTTC.

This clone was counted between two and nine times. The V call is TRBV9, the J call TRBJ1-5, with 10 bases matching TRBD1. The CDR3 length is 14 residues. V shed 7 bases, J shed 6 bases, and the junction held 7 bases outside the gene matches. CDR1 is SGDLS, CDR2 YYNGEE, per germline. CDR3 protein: CASVGGQGGQPQHF. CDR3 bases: TGTGCCAGCGTTGGCGGACAGGGGGGTCAGCCCCAGCATTTT. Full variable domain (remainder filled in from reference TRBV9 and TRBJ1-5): DSGVTQTPKHLITATGQRVTLRCSPRSGDLSVYWYQQSLDQGLQFLIQYYNGEERAKGNILERFSAQQFPDLHSELNLSSLELGDSALYFCASVGGQGGQPQHFGDGTRLSIL.

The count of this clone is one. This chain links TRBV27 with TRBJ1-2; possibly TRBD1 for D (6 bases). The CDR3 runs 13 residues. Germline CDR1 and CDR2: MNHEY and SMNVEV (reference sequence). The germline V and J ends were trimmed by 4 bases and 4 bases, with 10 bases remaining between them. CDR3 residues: CASSSTGAYGYTF. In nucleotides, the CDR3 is TGTGCCAGCAGTTCGACAGGAGCCTATGGCTACACCTTC.

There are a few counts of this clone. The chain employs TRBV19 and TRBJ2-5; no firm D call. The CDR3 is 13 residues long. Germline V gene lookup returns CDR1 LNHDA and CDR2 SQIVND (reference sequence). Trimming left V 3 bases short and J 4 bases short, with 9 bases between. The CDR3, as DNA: TGTGCCAGTAGTATCGGGTCCCGAGAGACCCAGTACTTC. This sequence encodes CASSIGSRETQYF.

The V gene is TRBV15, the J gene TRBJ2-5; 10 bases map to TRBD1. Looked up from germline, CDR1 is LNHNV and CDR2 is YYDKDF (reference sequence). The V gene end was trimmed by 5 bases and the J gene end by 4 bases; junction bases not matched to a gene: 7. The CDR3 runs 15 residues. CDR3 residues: CATSWGTGVGETQYF. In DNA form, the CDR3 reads TGTGCCACCAGCTGGGGGACAGGGGTAGGAGAGACCCAGTACTTC.

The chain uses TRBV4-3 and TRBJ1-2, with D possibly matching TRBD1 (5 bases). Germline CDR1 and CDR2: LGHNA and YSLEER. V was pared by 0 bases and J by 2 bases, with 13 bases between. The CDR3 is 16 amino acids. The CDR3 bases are TGCGCCAGCAGCCAAGATTATAAGGCAGGGAACTATGGCTACACCTTC. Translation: CASSQDYKAGNYGYTF.

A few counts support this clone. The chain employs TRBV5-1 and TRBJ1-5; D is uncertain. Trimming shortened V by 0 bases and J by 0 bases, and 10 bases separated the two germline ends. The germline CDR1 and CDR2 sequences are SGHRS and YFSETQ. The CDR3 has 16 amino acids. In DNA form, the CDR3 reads TGCGCCAGCAGCTTGGGGGCCGTTGATAGCAATCAGCCCCAGCATTTT. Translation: CASSLGAVDSNQPQHF.

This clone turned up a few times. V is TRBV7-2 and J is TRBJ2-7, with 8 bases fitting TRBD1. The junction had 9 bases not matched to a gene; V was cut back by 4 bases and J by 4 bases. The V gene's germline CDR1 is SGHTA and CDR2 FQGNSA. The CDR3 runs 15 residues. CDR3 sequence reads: CASSSQTGEGYEQYF. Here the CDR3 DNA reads TGTGCCAGCAGCTCACAGACAGGGGAAGGGTACGAGCAGTACTTC.

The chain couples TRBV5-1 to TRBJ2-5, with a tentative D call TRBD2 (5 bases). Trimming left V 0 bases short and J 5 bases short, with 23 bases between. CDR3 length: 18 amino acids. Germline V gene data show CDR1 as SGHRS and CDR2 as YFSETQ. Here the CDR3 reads CASSLELWAYLSGETQYF. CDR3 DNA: TGCGCCAGCAGCTTGGAACTTTGGGCATACCTATCGGGGGAGACCCAGTACTTC.

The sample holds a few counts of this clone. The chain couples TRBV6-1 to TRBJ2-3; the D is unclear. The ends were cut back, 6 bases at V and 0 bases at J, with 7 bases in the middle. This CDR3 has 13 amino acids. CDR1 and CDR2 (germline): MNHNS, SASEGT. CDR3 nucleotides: TGTGCCAGCAGGGTGCAGAGCACAGATACGCAGTATTTT. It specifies CASRVQSTDTQYF.

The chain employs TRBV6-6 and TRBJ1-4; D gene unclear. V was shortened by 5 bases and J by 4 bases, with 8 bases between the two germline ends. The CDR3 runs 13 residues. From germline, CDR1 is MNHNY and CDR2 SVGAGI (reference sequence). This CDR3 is CASSRVNNEKLFF. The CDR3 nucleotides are TGTGCCAGCAGTCGGGTCAATAATGAAAAACTGTTTTTT.

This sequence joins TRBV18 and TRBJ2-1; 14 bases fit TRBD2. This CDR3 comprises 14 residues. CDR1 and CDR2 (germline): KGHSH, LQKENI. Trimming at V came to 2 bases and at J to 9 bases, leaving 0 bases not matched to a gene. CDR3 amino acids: CASSPGTSGSEQFF. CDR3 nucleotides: TGTGCCAGCTCACCAGGGACTAGCGGGAGTGAGCAGTTCTTC.

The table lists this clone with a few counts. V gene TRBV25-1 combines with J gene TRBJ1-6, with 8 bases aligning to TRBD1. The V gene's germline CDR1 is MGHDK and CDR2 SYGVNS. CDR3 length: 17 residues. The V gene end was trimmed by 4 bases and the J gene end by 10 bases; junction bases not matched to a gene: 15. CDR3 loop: CASSAHLRQGMRSPLHF. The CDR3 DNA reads TGTGCCAGCAGTGCCCACCTCCGACAGGGGATGCGGTCACCCCTCCACTTT.

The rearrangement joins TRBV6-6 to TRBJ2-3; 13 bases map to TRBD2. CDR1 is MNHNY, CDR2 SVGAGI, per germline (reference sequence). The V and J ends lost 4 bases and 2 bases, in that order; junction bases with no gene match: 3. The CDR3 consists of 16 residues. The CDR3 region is CASSSGLAGLTDTQYF. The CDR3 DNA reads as TGTGCCAGCAGTTCGGGACTAGCGGGGCTCACAGATACGCAGTATTTT.

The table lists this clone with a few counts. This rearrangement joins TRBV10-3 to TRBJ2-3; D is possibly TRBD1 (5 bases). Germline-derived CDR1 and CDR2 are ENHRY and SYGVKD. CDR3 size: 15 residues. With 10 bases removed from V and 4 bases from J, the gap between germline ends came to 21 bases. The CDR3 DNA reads TGTGCCACCATGCCATTGGGTGGGGCCGCAGATACGCAGTATTTT. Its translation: CATMPLGGAADTQYF.

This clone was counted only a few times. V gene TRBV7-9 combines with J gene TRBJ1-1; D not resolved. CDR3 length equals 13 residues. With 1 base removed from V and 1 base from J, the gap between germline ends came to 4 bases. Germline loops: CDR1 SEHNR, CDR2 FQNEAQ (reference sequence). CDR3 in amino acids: CASSLEQNTEAFF. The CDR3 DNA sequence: TGTGCCAGCAGCTTAGAGCAGAACACTGAAGCTTTCTTT.

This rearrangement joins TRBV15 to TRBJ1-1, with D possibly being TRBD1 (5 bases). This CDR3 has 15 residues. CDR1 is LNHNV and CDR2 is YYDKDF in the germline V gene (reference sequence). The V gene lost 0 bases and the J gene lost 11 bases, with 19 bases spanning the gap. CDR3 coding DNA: TGTGCCACCAGCAGAGACCGCCAGGGTATCCAGAGGGCTTTCTTT. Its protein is CATSRDRQGIQRAFF.